Sequencing of this T cell receptor (beta chain) was carried out in a study of PD-1 blockade in classical Hodgkin lymphoma. Documented time point: cycle 4 day 1 (C4D1), after more than five weeks of nivolumab. Exposure to brentuximab vedotin varied, and each patient had relapsed following autologous stem cell transplantation. Libraries were prepared by immunoSEQ multiplex PCR; TCRdb keeps only in-frame clonotypes and omits some of them. The table has over 85,000 clones, 85% to 95% seen once. Germline assignment: CDR1 MNHEY and CDR2 SVGAGI. Trimming removed 6 bases from V and 3 bases from J, with 9 bases in between. CDR3 length: 13 residues.

The TCR originated in a human donor with classical Hodgkin lymphoma. The V call is TRBV6-5, the J call TRBJ1-3, with D possibly being TRBD1 (6 bases). The specimen comprised peripheral blood mononuclear cells (PBMCs), sampled before the fourth cycle of nivolumab. The CDR3 region is CASRQGVGNTIYF. DNA for the CDR3: TGTGCCAGCAGACAGGGTGTTGGAAACACCATATATTTT.